This TCR beta chain was retrieved from a study of cytotoxic CD8 clonotypes in ibrutinib-treated CLL (dated by TCRdb to the early 2020s). For the study in its entirety: In this cohort, around 14 patients were treatment-naive and about a dozen were relapsed/refractory, while 17 to 18 had unmutated IGHV. Responses were partial in roughly 24 patients and complete in 2; after median approximately 69 months follow-up, some 15 stayed in remission and about twelve progressed. The response samples were drawn at a median of approximately 11 months into treatment, with a range of roughly 6 to 36 months. On average, each sample had roughly 260,000 productive templates and more than 75,000 productive rearrangements. Longitudinal samples were available for about 30% of the 86 trial participants. Cryopreserved peripheral blood mononuclear cells were collected at three points: before therapy, at response, and at either sustained remission or disease progression. All remission and progressive disease samples were collected while patients were still receiving ibrutinib. General study outcomes and caveats: An increase in clonality was observed at ibrutinib response, with clonality remaining stable during sustained remission and falling back toward baseline at progression. Baseline clonality exceeded that of age-matched healthy donors and correlated strongly with circulating CD8+ T-cell counts. Public clonotypes were rare and either contracted or stayed stable during treatment, and the rise in clonality at ibrutinib response reflected the expansion of private clonotypes. Sampling times were not matched between sustained-remission and progressing patients, and lymph node repertoires were not studied.

This clone occurred a few times. What this receptor recognizes is not known. No much larger clone exists at a distance of one base, and base qualities are not known. Inclusive of the bounding cysteine and phenylalanine, the CDR3 is 15 residues long. The kept DNA is CDR3 alone, 45 bases in frame from the first base. For CDR1 and CDR2, the germline V gene lists SGHVS and FQNEAQ. Trimming takes 8 bases off V and 7 bases off J; junction bases not matched to a gene: 6. Taken with the paper, the label for time point translates to: approximately 2 years on ibrutinib. Around 2 micrograms of genomic DNA were extracted from cryopreserved PBMCs for TCR beta library preparation. Longitudinal blood samples from CLL patients receiving ibrutinib monotherapy were subjected to high-throughput TCR beta sequencing. The patients took part in an open-label, single-center phase 2 trial of ibrutinib monotherapy. A MiSeq instrument was used for deep resolution sequencing, which targeted depths ranging from 1 in 1 million up to 1 in 200,000 T cells, with coverage averaging 10x for each clonotype. The immunoSEQ hsTCRB Kit was used to generate TCR beta libraries. From the authors' description of their analysis: ImmunoSEQ Data Assistant and ImmunoSEQ Analyzer were used for data analysis, and V, D and J genes were assigned according to IMGT definitions. Clonality, which ranges from 0 to 1, was calculated by subtracting the normalized Shannon entropy of productive rearrangement frequencies from one. Only overrepresented clonotypes making up at least 0.05% of each patient's repertoire were included in the public clonotype analysis. Thirteen repertoires from age-matched healthy donors, obtained from immuneACCESS, served as clonality controls. The table was pulled from immuneACCESS by TCRdb, which kept in-frame rearrangements only. Such tables lose some clones; where checked, under half of the loss comes from unresolved V genes, and the rest has no known cause. That table gives V, J and clone size, and the DNA gave D and trimming. Present in this sample are about 60,000 clones, around 60% of which were seen just once. Roughly 21% of the sample is in the top ten clones.

The starting material was PBMCs, obtained after 24 months of ibrutinib treatment. The chain employs TRBV7-8 and TRBJ2-3, with 16 bases matching TRBD2. This clonotype originated in a human donor with chronic lymphocytic leukemia. The CDR3 loop reads CASRGLAGGANTQYF. The DNA sequence is TGTGCCAGCCGGGGACTAGCGGGAGGGGCGAATACGCAGTATTTT.